This T cell receptor (beta chain) was recorded in a study of T cell responses to AZD1222 COVID-19 vaccine. Findings and limits, study-wide: Nearly half of unique spike-specific TCRs reportedly avoided B.1.351 and B.1.1.7 mutated regions. Receipt of two AZD1222 doses was followed by a rise in Spike-specific TCR breadth and depth. Spike-spanning, vaccine-associated CD4 TCRs were dominant at 160-218 and 743-854.

On this clone itself: The target antigen is unknown.

The method was immunoSEQ multiplex PCR; TCRdb's version includes in-frame clones alone and lacks a portion of them. The sample lists about 120,000 clones; about 90% were seen once. The germline V gene encodes CDR1 MNHEY and CDR2 SMNVEV (reference sequence). Trimming at V came to 3 bases and at J to 3 bases, leaving 5 bases not matched to a gene. The CDR3 runs to 14 residues. The sample was peripheral blood, taken on day 0 of AZD1222 vaccination. The J gene is TRBJ2-7, the V gene TRBV27; 7 bases agree with TRBD2. The receptor was isolated from an adult in good health. CDR3 protein: CASSLGGDYYEQYF. The CDR3 region has the DNA TGTGCCAGCAGTTTGGGGGGGGACTACTACGAGCAGTACTTC.